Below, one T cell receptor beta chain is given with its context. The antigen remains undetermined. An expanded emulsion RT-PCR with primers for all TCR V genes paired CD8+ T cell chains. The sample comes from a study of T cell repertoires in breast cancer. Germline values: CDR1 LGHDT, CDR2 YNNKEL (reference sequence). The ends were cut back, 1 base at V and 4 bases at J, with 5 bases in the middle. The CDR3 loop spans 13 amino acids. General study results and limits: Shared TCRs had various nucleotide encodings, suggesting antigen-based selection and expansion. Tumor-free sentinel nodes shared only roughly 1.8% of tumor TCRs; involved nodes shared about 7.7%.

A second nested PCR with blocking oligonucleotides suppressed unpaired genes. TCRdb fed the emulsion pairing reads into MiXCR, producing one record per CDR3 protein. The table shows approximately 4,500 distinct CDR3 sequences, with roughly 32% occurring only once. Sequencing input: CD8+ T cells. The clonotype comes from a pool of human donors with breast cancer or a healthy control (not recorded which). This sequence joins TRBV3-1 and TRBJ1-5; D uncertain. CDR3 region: CASSQAINQPQHF. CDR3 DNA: TGTGCCAGCAGCCAAGCCATTAATCAGCCCCAGCATTTT. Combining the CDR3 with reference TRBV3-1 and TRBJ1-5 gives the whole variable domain DTAVSQTPKYLVTQMGNDKSIKCEQNLGHDTMYWYKQDSKKFLKIMFSYNNKELIINETVPNRFSPKSPDKAHLNLHINSLELGDSAVYFCASSQAINQPQHFGDGTRLSIL.